This T cell receptor beta chain emerged from a study of blood T cell repertoires in COVID-19. Germline assignment: CDR1 MNHNS and CDR2 SASEGT. V was shortened by 1 base and J by 0 bases, with 7 bases between the two germline ends. This CDR3 region has 15 residues. Data came from immunoSEQ multiplex PCR; TCRdb stores just in-frame clones and leaves some out. The repertoire holds 150,000 to 180,000 clones, with roughly four fifths as singletons. The rearrangement links TRBV6-1 to TRBJ1-5, with TRBD1 as a possible D gene (6 bases). This receptor was obtained from a woman of 80 years or more with acute or convalescent COVID-19. Sequenced sample: peripheral blood. CDR3 amino acids: CASSEDRASNQPQHF. CDR3 nucleotide sequence: TGTGCCAGCAGTGAAGACAGGGCTAGCAATCAGCCCCAGCATTTT.